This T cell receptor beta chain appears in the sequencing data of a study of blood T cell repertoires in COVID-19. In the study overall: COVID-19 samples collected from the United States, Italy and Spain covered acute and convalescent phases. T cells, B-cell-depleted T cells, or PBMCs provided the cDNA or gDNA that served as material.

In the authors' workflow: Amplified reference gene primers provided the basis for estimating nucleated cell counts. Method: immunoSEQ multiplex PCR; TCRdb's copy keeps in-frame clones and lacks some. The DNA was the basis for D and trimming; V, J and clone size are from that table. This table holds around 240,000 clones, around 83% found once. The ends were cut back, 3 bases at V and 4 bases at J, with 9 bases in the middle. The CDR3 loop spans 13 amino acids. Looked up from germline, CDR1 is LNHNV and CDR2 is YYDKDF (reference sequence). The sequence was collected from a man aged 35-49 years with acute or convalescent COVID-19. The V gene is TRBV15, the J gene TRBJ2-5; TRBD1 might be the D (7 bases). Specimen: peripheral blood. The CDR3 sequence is CATSSRGVETQYF. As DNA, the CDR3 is TGTGCCACCAGCAGCAGGGGGGTAGAGACCCAGTACTTC.